The subject of this entry is one T cell receptor (beta chain). The antigen is not known. The junction had 15 bases not matched to a gene; V was cut back by 4 bases and J by 7 bases. CDR1 is SGHRS and CDR2 is YFSETQ in the germline V gene. The CDR3 consists of 17 residues. PCR involved 60 Vbeta and 13 Jbeta primers. The repertoire was sequenced with immunoSEQ multiplex PCR; TCRdb's copy has only in-frame clones and lacks some. The sample includes approximately 150,000 clones, roughly 65% seen only once; the top ten take roughly 4.1%. This specimen comes from a study of cytomegalovirus exposure and HLA in healthy donors. General study findings and limits: In a later analysis, TCR beta V- and J-gene trimming was associated with a missense DCLRE1C variant.

This chain links TRBV5-1 with TRBJ1-5; 9 bases match TRBD1. Sample: PBMCs. This TCR was recovered from a woman under 30 in good health and CMV-seropositive. This CDR3 reads CASSQLRGQGVGQPQHF. CDR3 nucleotides: TGCGCCAGCAGCCAACTAAGGGGACAGGGTGTAGGGCAGCCCCAGCATTTT.